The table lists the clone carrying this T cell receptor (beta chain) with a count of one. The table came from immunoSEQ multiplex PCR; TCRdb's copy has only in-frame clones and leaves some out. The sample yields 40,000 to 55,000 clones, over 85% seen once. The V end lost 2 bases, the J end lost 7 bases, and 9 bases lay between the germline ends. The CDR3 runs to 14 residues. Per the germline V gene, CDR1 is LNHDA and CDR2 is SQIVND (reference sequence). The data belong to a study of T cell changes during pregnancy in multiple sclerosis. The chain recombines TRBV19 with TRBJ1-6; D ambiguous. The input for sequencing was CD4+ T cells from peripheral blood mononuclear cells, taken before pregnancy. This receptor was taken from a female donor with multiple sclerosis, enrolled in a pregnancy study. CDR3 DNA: TGTGCCAGTAGTATACGGGGAGGAAATTCACCCCTCCACTTT. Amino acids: CASSIRGGNSPLHF.